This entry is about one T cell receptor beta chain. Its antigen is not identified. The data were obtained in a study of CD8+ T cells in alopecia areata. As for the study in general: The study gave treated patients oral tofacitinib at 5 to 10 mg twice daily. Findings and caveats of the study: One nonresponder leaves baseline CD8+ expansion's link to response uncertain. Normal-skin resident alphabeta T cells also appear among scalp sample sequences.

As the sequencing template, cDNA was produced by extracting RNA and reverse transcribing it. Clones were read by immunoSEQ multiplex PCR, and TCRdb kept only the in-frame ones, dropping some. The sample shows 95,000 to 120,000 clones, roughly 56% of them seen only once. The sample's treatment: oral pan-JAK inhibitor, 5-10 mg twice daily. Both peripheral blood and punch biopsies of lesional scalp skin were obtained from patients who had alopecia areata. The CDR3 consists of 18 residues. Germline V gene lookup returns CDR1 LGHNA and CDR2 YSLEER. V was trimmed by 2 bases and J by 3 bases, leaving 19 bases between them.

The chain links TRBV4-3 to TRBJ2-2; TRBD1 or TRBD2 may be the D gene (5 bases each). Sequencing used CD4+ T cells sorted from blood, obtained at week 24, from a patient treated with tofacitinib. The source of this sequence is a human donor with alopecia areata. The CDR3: CASSQYPLRGRDTGELFF. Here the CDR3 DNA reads TGCGCCAGCAGCCAATACCCCCTGAGGGGCCGGGACACCGGGGAGCTGTTTTTT.